The rows below give T cell receptor beta chains drawn from one sample of a study of beta chain features in type 1 diabetes. Measured with immunoSEQ multiplex PCR; TCRdb has only the in-frame clones, and not every one. The data show under 950,000 clones, with under 20% seen just once and 0.023% held by the top ten. The sample consisted of naive CD4+ T cells from blood. Receptors were obtained from a woman aged 18-29 years in good health. CDR3s include the opening cysteine and the closing phenylalanine or tryptophan. Fields, in order: V gene, J gene, CDR3 protein.

v_call: TRBV29-1
j_call: TRBJ2-7
cdr3_aa: CSVEDRVGVHEQYF

v_call: TRBV5-1
j_call: TRBJ2-5
cdr3_aa: CASSGTGGAHETQYF

v_call: TRBV5-6
j_call: TRBJ2-7
cdr3_aa: CASSLRATYESYEQYF

v_call: TRBV5-4
j_call: TRBJ1-1
cdr3_aa: CASSGIQGSEAFF

v_call: TRBV28
j_call: TRBJ2-3
cdr3_aa: CASSLGDSRQYF

v_call: TRBV27
j_call: TRBJ1-5
cdr3_aa: CASSRGRGDQPQHF

v_call: TRBV29-1
j_call: TRBJ2-5
cdr3_aa: CSVTGPEETQYF

v_call: TRBV11-2
j_call: TRBJ2-5
cdr3_aa: CASSLGSGAKTQYF

v_call: TRBV6-1
j_call: TRBJ1-1
cdr3_aa: CASSEATGHTEAFF

v_call: TRBV7-9
j_call: TRBJ1-2
cdr3_aa: CASSGQFYGYTF

v_call: TRBV10-3
j_call: TRBJ1-3
cdr3_aa: CAISEKGAPGNTIYF

v_call: TRBV20-1
j_call: TRBJ1-1
cdr3_aa: CSAHYYTEAFF

v_call: TRBV7-2
j_call: TRBJ2-5
cdr3_aa: CASSSRASRETQYF

v_call: TRBV18
j_call: TRBJ1-1
cdr3_aa: CASSTVSENTEAFF

v_call: TRBV6-4
j_call: TRBJ2-1
cdr3_aa: CASSESVTAYNEQFF

v_call: TRBV6-5
j_call: TRBJ2-5
cdr3_aa: CASRGSQETQYF